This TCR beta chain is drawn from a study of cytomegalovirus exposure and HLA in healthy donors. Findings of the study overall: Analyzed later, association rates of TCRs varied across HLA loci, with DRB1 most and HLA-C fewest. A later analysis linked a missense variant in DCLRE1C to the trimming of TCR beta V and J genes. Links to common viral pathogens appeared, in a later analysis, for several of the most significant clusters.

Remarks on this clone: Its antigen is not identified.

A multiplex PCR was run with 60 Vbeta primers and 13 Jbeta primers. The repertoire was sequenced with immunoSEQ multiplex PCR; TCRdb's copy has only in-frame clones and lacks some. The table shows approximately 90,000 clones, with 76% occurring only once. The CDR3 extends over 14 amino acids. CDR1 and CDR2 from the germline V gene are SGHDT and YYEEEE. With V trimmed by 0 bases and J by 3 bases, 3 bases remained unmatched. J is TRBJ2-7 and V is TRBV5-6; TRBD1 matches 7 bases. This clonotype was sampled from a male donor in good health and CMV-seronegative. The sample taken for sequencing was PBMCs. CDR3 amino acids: CASSLGDSHYEQYF. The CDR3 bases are TGTGCCAGCAGCTTGGGGGACAGCCACTACGAGCAGTACTTC. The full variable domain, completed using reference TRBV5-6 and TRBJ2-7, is DAGVTQSPTHLIKTRGQQVTLRCSPKSGHDTVSWYQQALGQGPQFIFQYYEEEERQRGNFPDRFSGHQFPNYSSELNVNALLLGDSALYLCASSLGDSHYEQYFGPGTRLTVT.